This is a list of T cell receptor beta chains from one sample in a study of T-cell reconstitution after alpha-beta-depleted transplantation in children. TCRdb recomputed calls from the PCR reads with MiXCR, one row per CDR3 protein. The sample lists about 870,000 distinct CDR3 sequences; roughly 15% were seen once. The sequencing used PBMCs, mostly from graft donor cells, collected 360 days after TCRalphabeta/CD19-depleted stem cell transplant. The receptor set was obtained from a male patient younger than 18 who had a stem cell transplant for acute lymphoblastic leukemia, so the T cells may come from the graft donor. CDR3s leave out the opening cysteine and the closing phenylalanine or tryptophan. A D gene is named only where the DNA matches it firmly.

j_call v_call d_call cdr3_aa
TRBJ2-1 TRBV12-3/TRBV12-4 TRBD1 ASQGVTGDFNEQF
TRBJ1-6 TRBV5-1 . ASSLDTRGALH
TRBJ2-1 TRBV18 TRBD1 ASSPGQGIWNEQF
TRBJ2-5 TRBV27 . ASSLVGFQETQY
TRBJ2-2 TRBV29-1 TRBD2 SVEMREGNGELF
TRBJ2-1 TRBV5-1 . ASSFSADNEQF
TRBJ2-1 TRBV21-1 . ASSSEEQF
TRBJ2-4 TRBV7-9 . ASSPGTAKNIQY
TRBJ2-7 TRBV30 TRBD1 AWKQGSLSYEQY
TRBJ2-7 TRBV5-1 . ASRVGIGYEQY
TRBJ2-2 TRBV10-3 TRBD1 AISKGQGDTGELF
TRBJ2-1 TRBV5-1 TRBD2 ASSLAGAGGRNEQF
TRBJ2-7 TRBV25-1 . ASSPAGWVHEQY
TRBJ1-3 TRBV20-1 . SASYQGPGNTIY
TRBJ2-7 TRBV29-1 . SVTTPGSYYEQY
TRBJ2-7 TRBV5-1 . ASSGLRAREQY